This T cell receptor beta chain was captured in a study of memory CD4+ T cells and cytomegalovirus serostatus. Overall study: Donors were healthy Belgian adults, 10 or so CMV seropositive and 20 to 30 seronegative.

Findings and caveats of the study: About 40% of the roughly 160 known CMV-associated TCRbeta sequences appeared in CD4+ memory.

The sort gate was single viable CD3+CD4+CD8-CD45RO+ cells for memory CD4+ T cells. Donors' CMV status reflects serum IgG against pp150, pp28, p38, p52. Assay: immunoSEQ multiplex PCR; the TCRdb copy retains only in-frame clones and omits some. The sample includes around 63,000 clones, 75% to 80% of them seen just once. Turning to this clone: Its antigen is unknown.

Input material: memory CD4+ T cells from blood. This receptor was taken from an adult in good health and CMV-seropositive.

The CDR3 sequence is CASTDPGVFGTDTQYF. The CDR3 DNA sequence: TGTGCCAGCACCGACCCCGGGGTGTTCGGCACAGATACGCAGTATTTT. The rearrangement joins TRBV5-4 to TRBJ2-3; D might be TRBD2 (5 bases). There are 16 residues in the CDR3. Germline lookup yields CDR1 SGHNT and CDR2 YYREEE (reference sequence). Between the trimmed V and J ends, which lost 6 bases and 1 base, there was a span of 18 bases.